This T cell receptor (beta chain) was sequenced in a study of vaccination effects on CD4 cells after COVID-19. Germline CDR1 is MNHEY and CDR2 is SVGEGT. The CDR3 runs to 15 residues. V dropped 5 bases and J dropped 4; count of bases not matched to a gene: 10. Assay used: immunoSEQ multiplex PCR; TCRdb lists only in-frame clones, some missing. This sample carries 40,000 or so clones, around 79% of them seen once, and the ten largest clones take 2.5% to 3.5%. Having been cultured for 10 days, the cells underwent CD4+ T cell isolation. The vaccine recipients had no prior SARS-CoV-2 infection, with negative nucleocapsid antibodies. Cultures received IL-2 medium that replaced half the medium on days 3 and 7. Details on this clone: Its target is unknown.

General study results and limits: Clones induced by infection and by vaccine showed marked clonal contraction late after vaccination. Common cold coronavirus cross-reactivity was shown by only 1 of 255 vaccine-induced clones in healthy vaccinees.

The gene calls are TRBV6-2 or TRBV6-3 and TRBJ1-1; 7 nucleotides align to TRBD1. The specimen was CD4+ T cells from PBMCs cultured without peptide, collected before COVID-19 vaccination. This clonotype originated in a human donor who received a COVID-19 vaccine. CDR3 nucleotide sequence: TGTGCCAGCAGTAGCCACAGGGGCCCCGCCACTGAAGCTTTCTTT. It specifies CASSSHRGPATEAFF.